These 10 T cell receptor beta chains came from one sample sequenced in a study of cytomegalovirus exposure and HLA in healthy donors. The PCR ran on 60 Vbeta and 13 Jbeta primers. Using immunoSEQ multiplex PCR, the repertoire was profiled, and TCRdb retains in-frame clones only, with some absent. Of fewer than 250,000 clones detected, around 79% appear once; the ten largest clones hold 1.6%. Specimen: PBMCs. The receptor set was obtained from a woman under 30 in good health and CMV-seronegative.

The chain has TRBV28 and TRBJ1-5; D is possibly TRBD1 (6 bases). Germline V lookup: CDR1 MDHEN, CDR2 SYDVKM. CDR3 length equals 12 residues. V shed 6 bases and J shed 12 bases, with 15 bases lying between them. The CDR3 DNA follows: TGTGCCAGCAGGGACCAACGGACAGACCAGCATTTT. It encodes CASRDQRTDQHF.

The chain is built from TRBV15 and TRBJ2-6; no clear D gene. The CDR3 is 16 residues long. CDR1 LNHNV and CDR2 YYDKDF come from the germline V gene (reference sequence). Trimming removed 0 bases from V and 3 bases from J, with 9 bases in between. In DNA form, the CDR3 reads TGTGCCACCAGCAGAGAAGTTCAGGTTGGGGCCAACGTCCTGACTTTC. It translates to CATSREVQVGANVLTF.

The chain recombines TRBV10-1 with TRBJ2-1; D is perhaps TRBD1 (6 bases). Germline loops: CDR1 WNHNN, CDR2 SYGVQD (reference sequence). This CDR3 contains 15 residues. V shed 4 bases and J shed 7 bases, with 17 bases lying between them. As DNA, the CDR3 is TGCGCCAGCAGTGGCCGTAGTCAGGGGCAAAATGAGCAGTTCTTC. It is translated as CASSGRSQGQNEQFF.

The rearrangement uses TRBV28 and TRBJ2-3, with D tentatively TRBD1 (5 bases). Trimming cost V 6 bases and J 4 bases, with 8 bases left between them. The CDR3 consists of 12 residues. CDR1 MDHEN and CDR2 SYDVKM come from the germline V gene. In DNA form, the CDR3 reads TGTGCCAGCAGGGACACAGCAGATACGCAGTATTTT. It translates to CASRDTADTQYF.

The chain carries TRBV6-5 and TRBJ1-1; weak D call: TRBD1 (6 bases). This CDR3 region has 12 residues. Germline-derived CDR1 and CDR2 are MNHEY and SVGAGI. V dropped 10 bases and J dropped 13 bases, with 22 bases sitting between them. In DNA, the CDR3 is TGTGCCACCCATTCAGGGGAATGGTGGGTTTTCTTT. Residues: CATHSGEWWVFF.

This clone was seen only once. The chain carries TRBV6-5 and TRBJ1-1, with D unresolved. Germline V gene lookup returns CDR1 MNHEY and CDR2 SVGAGI. The CDR3 covers 14 residues. V lost 0 bases to trimming and J lost 1 base, with 6 bases between them. CDR3 bases: TGTGCCAGCAGTTACTCGAGGCAGAACACTGAAGCTTTCTTT. This codes for CASSYSRQNTEAFF.

V usage is TRBV5-5 and J usage is TRBJ1-1, with TRBD1 identical over 7 bases. CDR3 length equals 14 residues. The ends lost 5 bases at V and 4 bases at J; junction bases unmatched: 8. The germline CDR1 and CDR2 sequences are SGHKS and YYEKEE (reference sequence). The CDR3 DNA reads as TGTGCCAGCAGTTCCGGGACAGAAGCCACTGAAGCTTTCTTT. It encodes CASSSGTEATEAFF.

V usage is TRBV6-5 and J usage is TRBJ2-7, with TRBD2 matching 10 bases. Per the germline V gene, CDR1 is MNHEY and CDR2 is SVGAGI. J was trimmed by 4 bases and V by 7 bases; bases with no gene match: 7. CDR3 size: 14 residues. CDR3 residues: CASKPAGGPYEQYF. Written as DNA, the CDR3 is TGTGCCAGCAAACCAGCGGGGGGGCCTTACGAGCAGTACTTC.

The chain uses TRBV15 and TRBJ1-4; D might be TRBD1 (6 bases). V dropped 0 bases and J dropped 4 bases, with 12 bases sitting between them. CDR1 LNHNV and CDR2 YYDKDF come from the germline V gene (reference sequence). The CDR3 is made up of 16 amino acids. CDR3 nucleotide sequence: TGTGCCACCAGCAGAGATCCACAGGGAGTTAATGAAAAACTGTTTTTT. As protein: CATSRDPQGVNEKLFF.

The gene calls are TRBV6-6 and TRBJ1-1, with 10 bases lining up with TRBD1. This CDR3 comprises 15 residues. Trimming at V came to 7 bases and at J to 5 bases, leaving 10 bases not matched to a gene. Per germline, CDR1 MNHNY and CDR2 SVGAGI (reference sequence). Here the CDR3 DNA reads TGTGCCAGCAACGGACAGGGGGTGTTGGGGACTGAAGCTTTCTTT. Protein product: CASNGQGVLGTEAFF.